Below, 27 T cell receptor beta chains from the same sample are listed, as sequenced in a study of blood T cell repertoires in COVID-19. Sequencing used immunoSEQ multiplex PCR; TCRdb keeps in-frame clones, though not all of them. Counted here are roughly 45,000 clones, 75% to 90% occurring once; the ten biggest clones make up about 7.7%. The sample consisted of peripheral blood. The receptors were gathered from a man aged 55-75 years with active COVID-19.

The chain employs TRBV5-1 and TRBJ2-5, with 9 bases lining up with TRBD1. Germline assignment: CDR1 SGHRS and CDR2 YFSETQ. After removal of 2 bases from V and 3 bases from J, the junction contained 5 bases not matched to a gene. CDR3 length: 15 amino acids. CDR3 DNA: TGCGCCAGCAGCTTAGGGACAGGGTCGAAAGAGACCCAGTACTTC. It specifies CASSLGTGSKETQYF.

The chain employs TRBV5-4 and TRBJ2-1, with D possibly TRBD2 on 5 matching bases. Trimming pared 0 bases from V and 4 bases from J, leaving 14 bases between. Germline CDR1 reads SGHNT; CDR2 reads YYREEE (reference sequence). This CDR3 region has 16 residues. CDR3 in amino acids: CASSLVGGSSYNEQFF. CDR3 DNA sequence: TGTGCCAGCAGCTTGGTGGGTGGGAGCTCATACAATGAGCAGTTCTTC.

This clone is a singleton in its sample. The rearrangement uses TRBV3-1 (or the pseudogene TRBV3-2) and TRBJ2-3; a weak D match, TRBD1 (6 bases). The CDR3 covers 15 residues. Trimming left V 5 bases short and J 3 bases short, with 15 bases between. Germline V CDR1 and CDR2: LGHDT, YNNKEL (reference sequence). The CDR3 DNA reads TGTGCCAGCAGCGGGGTTGGACAGCAAACAGATACGCAGTATTTT. It codes for CASSGVGQQTDTQYF.

The chain recombines TRBV7-6 with TRBJ2-5, with D possibly TRBD1 on 6 matching bases. The CDR3 is 15 residues long. CDR1 and CDR2 from the germline V gene are SGHVS and FNYEAQ. Trimming removed 1 base at V and 2 bases at J, with 11 bases between. Written as DNA, the CDR3 is TGTGCCAGCAGCTTAGGTGCGACAGGTCAAGAGACCCAGTACTTC. It codes for CASSLGATGQETQYF.

The V and J genes are TRBV7-6 and TRBJ2-1; 8 nucleotides align to TRBD1. Per the germline V gene, CDR1 is SGHVS and CDR2 is FNYEAQ. The trim removed 5 bases at V and 9 bases at J, leaving 12 bases unmatched. The CDR3 is made up of 15 amino acids. The CDR3 sequence is CASSTWTGTRFEQFF. DNA for the CDR3: TGTGCCAGCAGCACGTGGACAGGGACGCGTTTTGAGCAGTTCTTC. Combining the CDR3 with reference TRBV7-6 and TRBJ2-1 gives the whole variable domain GAGVSQSPRYKVTKRGQDVALRCDPISGHVSLYWYRQALGQGPEFLTYFNYEAQQDKSGLPNDRFSAERPEGSISTLTIQRTEQRDSAMYRCASSTWTGTRFEQFFGPGTRLTVL.

This clone has only one observation. The chain combines TRBV9 with TRBJ2-1, with D maybe TRBD2 (6 bases). Germline CDR1 SGDLS, CDR2 YYNGEE. V dropped 3 bases and J dropped 8 bases, with 21 bases sitting between them. The CDR3 is made up of 16 amino acids. The chain's CDR3 is CASSGDPGLTGDEQFF. In DNA form, the CDR3 reads TGTGCCAGCAGCGGTGACCCAGGGTTAACGGGGGATGAGCAGTTCTTC.

This chain joins TRBV9 and TRBJ2-2, with 9 bases fitting TRBD2. Germline trimming cut 3 bases from V and 8 bases from J; bases unmatched to any gene: 8. Germline V lookup: CDR1 SGDLS, CDR2 YYNGEE. The CDR3 runs 15 residues. DNA of the CDR3: TGTGCCAGCAGCGGAGGGACTAGCTTCGAGGGGGAGCTGTTTTTT. It specifies CASSGGTSFEGELFF.

The chain uses TRBV19 and TRBJ1-5; D unclear. The V gene's germline CDR1 is LNHDA and CDR2 SQIVND (reference sequence). There are 15 residues in the CDR3. With 0 bases removed from V and 1 base from J, the gap between germline ends came to 7 bases. CDR3 sequence: CASSIETPSNQPQHF. CDR3 coding DNA: TGTGCCAGTAGTATAGAAACACCGAGCAATCAGCCCCAGCATTTT.

The chain employs TRBV7-9 and TRBJ2-1; D is unclear. The CDR3 covers 14 residues. Germline loops: CDR1 SEHNR, CDR2 FQNEAQ (reference sequence). Trimming shortened V by 0 bases and J by 9 bases, and 12 bases separated the two germline ends. In DNA form, the CDR3 reads TGTGCCAGCAGCTTAGCGTCGAAGAGAAGTGAGCAGTTCTTC. Encoded protein: CASSLASKRSEQFF.

In nucleotides, the CDR3 is TGTGCCAGTAGTCCTCGGACAGGGGACACAGATACGCAGTATTTT. Amino acids: CASSPRTGDTDTQYF. This chain connects TRBV19 to TRBJ2-3; the match to TRBD1 covers 9 bases. The CDR3 length is 15 residues. CDR1 and CDR2 (germline): LNHDA, SQIVND (reference sequence). V shed 5 bases, J shed 2 bases, and the junction held 5 bases outside the gene matches.

The J gene is TRBJ2-3, the V gene TRBV2; 13 bases align to TRBD2. Looked up from germline, CDR1 is SNHLY and CDR2 is FYNNEI. This CDR3 has 17 amino acids. V lost 7 bases, J lost 0 bases, and 7 bases stayed unmatched. CDR3 protein: CASKRWTSGRSTDTQYF. The DNA of the CDR3 is TGTGCCAGCAAGAGATGGACTAGCGGGAGAAGCACAGATACGCAGTATTTT.

This chain joins TRBV19 and TRBJ1-1; D is ambiguous. The V end lost 4 bases, the J end lost 3 bases, and 9 bases lay between the germline ends. Germline CDR1 and CDR2: LNHDA and SQIVND (reference sequence). The CDR3 runs 13 residues. The CDR3 sequence is CASSRLRYTEAFF. DNA for the CDR3: TGTGCCAGTAGTAGACTACGGTACACTGAAGCTTTCTTT. Combining the CDR3 with reference TRBV19 and TRBJ1-1 gives the whole variable domain DGGITQSPKYLFRKEGQNVTLSCEQNLNHDAMYWYRQDPGQGLRLIYYSQIVNDFQKGDIAEGYSVSREKKESFPLTVTSAQKNPTAFYLCASSRLRYTEAFFGQGTRLTVV.

This clone appeared once. This chain connects TRBV2 to TRBJ2-3; 7 bases match TRBD1. This CDR3 comprises 16 residues. Per the germline V gene, CDR1 is SNHLY and CDR2 is FYNNEI. The ends lost 7 bases at V and 2 bases at J; junction bases unmatched: 12. Written as DNA, the CDR3 is TGTGCCAGCAACTTGGGACAGAGCTACGCCACAGATACGCAGTATTTT. This translates into CASNLGQSYATDTQYF.

The chain has TRBV27 and TRBJ2-7; 7 nucleotides match TRBD2. V shed 1 base and J 5 bases; nucleotides not matched to a gene: 8. CDR1 and CDR2 from the germline V gene are MNHEY and SMNVEV (reference sequence). The CDR3 is 15 residues long. The CDR3 DNA reads TGTGCCAGCAGTTTATACGGGACTAATACGAACGAGCAGTACTTC. As protein: CASSLYGTNTNEQYF.

The chain carries TRBV27 and TRBJ2-5; a possible D gene is TRBD1 (6 bases). Germline lookup yields CDR1 MNHEY and CDR2 SMNVEV (reference sequence). The CDR3 loop spans 13 amino acids. V was shortened by 4 bases and J by 2 bases, with 8 bases between the two germline ends. The CDR3 DNA reads TGTGCCAGCAGTTCCGGGACACAAGAGACCCAGTACTTC. Translating gives CASSSGTQETQYF.

The CDR3 is CASSLFFRLGSTYEQYF. DNA of the CDR3: TGTGCCAGCAGTTTATTTTTTCGGCTGGGCTCAACCTACGAGCAGTACTTC. This chain joins TRBV28 and TRBJ2-7; D ambiguous. Between the trimmed V and J ends, which lost 1 base and 2 bases, there was a span of 18 bases. Germline assignment: CDR1 MDHEN and CDR2 SYDVKM. This CDR3 contains 17 residues.

V and J are TRBV29-1 and TRBJ1-2, with TRBD1 matching over 9 bases. Germline CDR1 and CDR2: SQVTM and ANQGSEA. The length of the CDR3 is 11 residues. Here the CDR3 DNA reads TGCACCCTGGACAGGGGAGTTGGCTACACCTTC. Its translation: CTLDRGVGYTF.

This clone was detected a few times. The chain links TRBV11-2 to TRBJ2-2, with D possibly TRBD2 on 7 matching bases. Per the germline V gene, CDR1 is SGHAT and CDR2 is FQNNGV. This CDR3 comprises 16 residues. The V end was cut by 5 bases, the J end by 0 bases, with 13 bases between. CDR3: CASSHEGGSNTGELFF. The CDR3, as DNA: TGTGCCAGCAGCCACGAGGGGGGGTCGAACACCGGGGAGCTGTTTTTT.

J is TRBJ2-2 and V is TRBV10-1, with D possibly matching TRBD2 (6 bases). There are 17 residues in the CDR3. Germline-derived CDR1 and CDR2 are WNHNN and SYGVQD (reference sequence). Trimming removed 6 bases at V and 1 base at J, with 18 bases between. The CDR3 reads CASRRGEDYKNTGELFF. The CDR3 DNA follows: TGCGCCAGCAGGAGGGGAGAGGACTATAAGAACACCGGGGAGCTGTTTTTT.

This chain joins TRBV7-9 and TRBJ1-5; D ambiguous. Trimming shortened V by 1 base and J by 3 bases, and 10 bases separated the two germline ends. The germline gives CDR1 SEHNR, CDR2 FQNEAQ (reference sequence). This CDR3 contains 15 residues. This CDR3 reads CASSLERGNNQPQHF. CDR3 DNA: TGTGCCAGCAGCTTAGAACGCGGGAACAATCAGCCCCAGCATTTT.

The chain has TRBV4-1 and TRBJ1-1, with unresolved D. Germline loops: CDR1 MGHRA, CDR2 YSYEKL. The length of the CDR3 is 15 residues. V was pared by 4 bases and J by 1 base, with 13 bases between. The CDR3: CASSPPGLRNTEAFF. DNA for the CDR3: TGCGCCAGCAGCCCCCCTGGACTCCGGAACACTGAAGCTTTCTTT.

This clone was counted a few times. The chain has TRBV28 and TRBJ1-5; 7 nucleotides match TRBD1. The CDR3 spans 15 residues. Germline loops: CDR1 MDHEN, CDR2 SYDVKM. V lost 4 bases to trimming and J lost 4 bases; unmatched junction nucleotides: 7. For the CDR3, the DNA is TGTGCCAGCAGTTCTTCCTCGACAGGGAATCAGCCCCAGCATTTT. As protein: CASSSSSTGNQPQHF. Based on the CDR3 plus reference TRBV28 and TRBJ1-5, the full variable domain is DVKVTQSSRYLVKRTGEKVFLECVQDMDHENMFWYRQDPGLGLRLIYFSYDVKMKEKGDIPEGYSVSREKKERFSLILESASTNQTSMYLCASSSSSTGNQPQHFGDGTRLSIL.

This chain uses TRBV28 with TRBJ2-3, with TRBD1 matching 8 bases. Germline loops: CDR1 MDHEN, CDR2 SYDVKM. The CDR3 has 17 residues. V shed 4 bases and J 0 bases; nucleotides not matched to a gene: 9. The CDR3 DNA reads as TGTGCCAGCAGTTCCGTGACAGGGGAGTGGAGCACAGATACGCAGTATTTT. As protein: CASSSVTGEWSTDTQYF.

The rearrangement joins TRBV2 to TRBJ2-7; the match to TRBD1 covers 8 bases. This CDR3 contains 13 residues. Per germline, CDR1 SNHLY and CDR2 FYNNEI. V was pared by 1 base and J by 6 bases, with 2 bases of the junction left unmatched. The CDR3 loop is CASSEGTGTEQYF. The CDR3 DNA follows: TGTGCCAGCAGTGAAGGGACAGGGACCGAGCAGTACTTC.

This rearrangement joins TRBV9 to TRBJ2-7; 8 bases match TRBD1. CDR3 length equals 14 residues. With V trimmed by 4 bases and J by 5 bases, 8 bases remained unmatched. The germline V gene has CDR1 SGDLS and CDR2 YYNGEE. The CDR3 sequence: CASSTGQGSDEQYF. CDR3 DNA: TGTGCCAGCAGCACCGGACAGGGATCGGACGAGCAGTACTTC.

The chain recombines TRBV29-1 with TRBJ2-1, with D possibly matching TRBD1 (8 bases). The V gene's germline CDR1 is SQVTM and CDR2 ANQGSEA. The ends were cut back, 6 bases at V and 4 bases at J, with 13 bases in the middle. The CDR3 sequence is 13 residues long. The CDR3, as DNA: TGCAGCGTAAACAGGGGGGGGTACAATGAGCAGTTCTTC. It specifies CSVNRGGYNEQFF.

The V and J genes are TRBV13 and TRBJ2-1, with 11 bases aligning to TRBD2. CDR1 and CDR2 (germline): PRHDT, FYEKMQ (reference sequence). This CDR3 has 19 residues. The J segment lost 0 bases and the V segment lost 2 bases, leaving 9 bases of the junction unmatched. Here the CDR3 reads CASSLRSRLAGSSYNEQFF. The CDR3 coding sequence is TGTGCCAGCAGCTTAAGGTCGAGACTAGCGGGGAGCTCCTACAATGAGCAGTTCTTC.